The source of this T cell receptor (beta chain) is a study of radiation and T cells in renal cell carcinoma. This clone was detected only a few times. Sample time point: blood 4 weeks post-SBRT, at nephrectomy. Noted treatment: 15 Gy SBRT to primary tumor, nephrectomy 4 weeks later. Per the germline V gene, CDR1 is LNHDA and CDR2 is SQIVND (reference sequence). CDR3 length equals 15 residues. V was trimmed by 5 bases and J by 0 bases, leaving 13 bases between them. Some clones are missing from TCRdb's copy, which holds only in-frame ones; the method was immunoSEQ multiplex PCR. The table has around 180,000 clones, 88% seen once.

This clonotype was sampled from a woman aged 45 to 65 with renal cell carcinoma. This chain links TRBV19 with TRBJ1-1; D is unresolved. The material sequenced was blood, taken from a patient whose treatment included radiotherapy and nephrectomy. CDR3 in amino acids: CASSFTVVLNTEAFF. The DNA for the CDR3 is TGTGCCAGTAGTTTCACCGTCGTCCTGAACACTGAAGCTTTCTTT.